This T cell receptor (beta chain) is drawn from a study of blood T cell repertoires in COVID-19. Across the study: PBMCs, B-cell-depleted T cells, or T cells provided the cDNA or gDNA that made up the material.

This clone was picked up a small number of times. This table comes from immunoSEQ multiplex PCR, and its TCRdb copy is limited to in-frame clones, with some not included. The sample records tens of thousands of clones, 85% to 90% being singletons. Deletions cut 11 bases from V and 8 bases from J, with 18 bases between. Germline V gene sequence: CDR1 SNHLY, CDR2 FYNNEI. The CDR3 covers 12 residues. The chain has TRBV2 and TRBJ1-2; a possible D gene is TRBD1 (6 bases). This TCR was sampled from a human donor with active COVID-19. The donor label of this sample is uncertain. Sequencing used peripheral blood. CDR3 amino acids: CAGGQYSGGYTF. The DNA for the CDR3 is TGTGCCGGCGGACAGTACTCGGGCGGCTACACCTTC.